This T cell receptor (beta chain) was identified during a study of cytomegalovirus exposure and HLA in healthy donors. The PCR made use of 60 Vbeta and 13 Jbeta primers. Measured with immunoSEQ multiplex PCR; TCRdb has only the in-frame clones, and not every one. The repertoire holds 50,000 to 65,000 clones, approximately 77% seen once, with roughly 3% in the top ten. The V end was cut by 10 bases, the J end by 5 bases, with 17 bases between. Germline CDR1 LNHDA, CDR2 SQIVND (reference sequence). There are 14 residues in the CDR3. Sample: PBMCs. The TCR originated in a woman younger than 30 in good health and CMV-seronegative. This chain joins TRBV19 and TRBJ1-4, with TRBD1 as a possible D gene (5 bases). The CDR3 region has the DNA TGTGCCACCCAGGGCAAGGGTACAAATGAAAAACTGTTTTTT. Its protein is CATQGKGTNEKLFF.